Presented here are 6 T cell receptor beta chains from one specimen sequenced in a study of T cell responses to AZD1222 COVID-19 vaccine. Here immunoSEQ multiplex PCR was the method, and the copy in TCRdb shows in-frame clones only, minus some. This sample has 75,000 to 95,000 clones; 70% to 90% occur once, and the top ten carry 13%. This specimen was peripheral blood, taken on day 0 of AZD1222 vaccination. The receptors here all came from an adult in good health.

The chain joins TRBV7-3 to TRBJ1-2; TRBD1 is a possible D gene (5 bases). The CDR3 has 16 residues. Trimming cost V 6 bases and J 4 bases, with 21 bases left between them. Germline V lookup: CDR1 SGHTA, CDR2 FQGTGA. CDR3 sequence reads: CASSPGGVRGSYGYTF. In DNA form, the CDR3 reads TGTGCCAGCAGTCCGGGCGGGGTGAGGGGAAGCTATGGCTACACCTTC.

The chain carries TRBV6-6 and TRBJ1-6; perhaps TRBD1 as D (5 bases). This CDR3 has 16 amino acids. The germline V gene encodes CDR1 MNHNY and CDR2 SVGAGI (reference sequence). The germline V and J ends were trimmed by 5 bases and 1 base, with 12 bases remaining between them. The CDR3 spells CASSTPGGSYNSPLHF. The CDR3 coding sequence is TGTGCCAGCAGTACACCGGGGGGGTCCTATAATTCACCCCTCCACTTT.

V and J are TRBV6-5 and TRBJ1-1, with D hard to call. The germline V gene encodes CDR1 MNHEY and CDR2 SVGAGI. This CDR3 has 13 amino acids. The germline V and J ends were trimmed by 7 bases and 1 base, with 10 bases remaining between them. The CDR3 DNA reads TGTGCCAGCACCGGAGGCAGGAACACTGAAGCTTTCTTT. It is translated as CASTGGRNTEAFF.

The rearrangement joins TRBV3-1 (or the pseudogene TRBV3-2) to TRBJ2-3; possibly TRBD1 for D (6 bases). The germline gives CDR1 LGHDT, CDR2 YNNKEL (reference sequence). V lost 4 bases to trimming and J lost 2 bases, with 25 bases between them. The CDR3 covers 19 residues. Written as DNA, the CDR3 is TGTGCCAGCAGCCGACAAACTACTGGGACACGGAGAGACACAGATACGCAGTATTTT. Amino acid sequence: CASSRQTTGTRRDTDTQYF.

The chain carries TRBV18 and TRBJ1-4; D call uncertain. The CDR3 has 18 amino acids. V lost 6 bases, J lost 0 bases, and 20 bases lay in between. Germline CDR1 is KGHSH and CDR2 is LQKENI. The CDR3 spells CASSPRPPRTTTNEKLFF. CDR3 coding DNA: TGTGCCAGCTCCCCCCGACCCCCCAGGACCACAACTAATGAAAAACTGTTTTTT.

CDR3: CASSQNHRGPQLETQYF. The CDR3 region has the DNA TGCGCCAGCAGCCAAAATCACAGGGGGCCACAACTGGAGACCCAGTACTTC. The V call is TRBV4-1, the J call TRBJ2-5; 9 nucleotides match TRBD1. This CDR3 comprises 17 residues. The V and J ends lost 2 bases and 5 bases, in that order; junction bases with no gene match: 12. Per the germline V gene, CDR1 is MGHRA and CDR2 is YSYEKL.